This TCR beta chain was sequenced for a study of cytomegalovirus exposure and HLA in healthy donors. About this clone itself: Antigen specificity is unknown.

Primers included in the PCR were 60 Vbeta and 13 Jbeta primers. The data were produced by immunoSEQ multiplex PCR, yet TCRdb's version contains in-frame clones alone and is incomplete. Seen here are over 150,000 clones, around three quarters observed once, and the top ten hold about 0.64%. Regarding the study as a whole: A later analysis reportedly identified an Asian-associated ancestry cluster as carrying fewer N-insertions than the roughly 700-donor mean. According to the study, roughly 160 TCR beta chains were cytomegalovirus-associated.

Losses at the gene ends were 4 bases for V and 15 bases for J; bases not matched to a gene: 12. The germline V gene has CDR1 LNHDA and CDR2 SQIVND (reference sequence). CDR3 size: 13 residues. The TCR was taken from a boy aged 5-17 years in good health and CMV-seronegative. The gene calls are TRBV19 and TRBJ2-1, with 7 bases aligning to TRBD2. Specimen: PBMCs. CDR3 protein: CASSKERGTTLFF. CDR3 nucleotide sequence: TGTGCCAGTAGTAAAGAGCGGGGAACGACCCTGTTCTTC. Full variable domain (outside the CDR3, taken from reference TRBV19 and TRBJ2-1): DGGITQSPKYLFRKEGQNVTLSCEQNLNHDAMYWYRQDPGQGLRLIYYSQIVNDFQKGDIAEGYSVSREKKESFPLTVTSAQKNPTAFYLCASSKERGTTLFFGPGTRLTVL.